This is a list of T cell receptor beta chains from one sample in a study of PD-1 blockade in mismatch repair-deficient tumors. TCRdb keeps only in-frame clones here, not all; method: immunoSEQ multiplex PCR. This table has tens of thousands of clones, roughly 78% appearing once. The source was peripheral blood, collected 4 weeks after starting pembrolizumab. The receptors derive from an adult with mismatch repair-deficient cancer. CDR3s include the opening cysteine and the closing phenylalanine or tryptophan. The order of the fields is V gene, clone size, D gene, J gene, CDR3 protein, CDR3 DNA. The D gene is left open where the match is weak. Only some rows state a clone size, as once, few, many or a class for expanded clones.

TRBV2	.	TRBD1	TRBJ1-4	CASSGWDRDGEKLFF	TGTGCCAGCAGCGGCTGGGACAGGGATGGTGAAAAACTGTTTTTT
TRBV7-2	.	.	TRBJ2-3	CASSIAGVITDTQYF	TGTGCCAGCAGCATCGCTGGTGTGATCACAGATACGCAGTATTTT
TRBV9	medium-sized	.	TRBJ2-2	CASSDRTGELFF	TGTGCCAGCAGCGATCGGACCGGGGAGCTGTTTTTT
TRBV15	.	.	TRBJ2-6	CATSRDLSGANVLTF	TGTGCCACCAGCAGAGATTTGTCTGGGGCCAACGTCCTGACTTTC
TRBV12-5	.	TRBD2	TRBJ2-4	CASALGRVENIQYF	TGTGCTAGTGCCCTCGGGAGGGTAGAAAACATTCAGTACTTC
TRBV29-1	once	.	TRBJ1-1	CSVSRGDTEAFF	TGCAGCGTTTCTAGGGGTGACACTGAAGCTTTCTTT
TRBV28	few	TRBD1	TRBJ1-3	CASSGTASGNTIYF	TGTGCCAGCAGTGGGACAGCCTCTGGAAACACCATATATTTT
TRBV5-8	once	TRBD1	TRBJ2-2	CASEKAGQGVTGELFF	TGTGCCAGCGAAAAAGCGGGACAGGGGGTGACCGGGGAGCTGTTTTTT
TRBV27	.	.	TRBJ1-1	CASSLLSGNWNTEAFF	TGTGCCAGCAGTTTACTATCCGGCAACTGGAACACTGAAGCTTTCTTT
TRBV28	.	TRBD1	TRBJ1-2	CASRSDRGNYGYTF	TGTGCCAGCAGATCCGACAGGGGAAACTATGGCTACACCTTC
TRBV15	.	.	TRBJ2-7	CATSRDRADSYEQYF	TGTGCCACCAGCAGGGACAGAGCCGACTCCTACGAGCAGTACTTC
TRBV7-7	few	.	TRBJ2-1	CASSLGTGLDEQFF	TGTGCTAGCAGCTTAGGGACTGGGCTGGATGAGCAGTTCTTC
TRBV20-1	few	.	TRBJ2-1	CSAEGEYEQFF	TGCAGTGCTGAGGGGGAGTATGAGCAGTTCTTC
TRBV7-2	few	TRBD2	TRBJ2-7	CASSSSTSARRYSYEQYF	TGTGCCAGCAGCTCGTCGACTAGCGCTCGCAGGTACTCCTACGAGCAGTACTTC
TRBV13	.	TRBD2	TRBJ2-1	CASSIKLAGGTDEQFF	TGTGCCAGCAGCATAAAGCTAGCGGGGGGAACCGATGAGCAGTTCTTC
TRBV7-2	once	.	TRBJ1-1	CASGVFGSGNTEAFF	TGTGCCAGCGGCGTCTTTGGGAGCGGGAACACTGAAGCTTTCTTT
TRBV5-1	.	TRBD2	TRBJ2-1	CASSFSGSLGEQFF	TGCGCCAGCAGCTTTAGCGGGAGTTTGGGTGAGCAGTTCTTC
TRBV29-1	.	.	TRBJ1-1	CSVYRSPAGREAFF	TGCAGCGTTTACAGGAGCCCGGCCGGCAGGGAAGCTTTCTTT
TRBV11-3	.	.	TRBJ2-3	CASSLDRDTQYF	TGTGCCAGCAGCTTGGACAGAGATACGCAGTATTTT
TRBV7-2	.	TRBD1	TRBJ1-3	CASSSWRGTGSSGNTIYF	TGTGCCAGCAGCTCGTGGCGGGGGACAGGGTCATCTGGAAACACCATATATTTT
TRBV18	.	TRBD1	TRBJ2-7	CASSRDRGHGEQYF	TGTGCCAGCTCAAGGGACAGGGGGCATGGCGAGCAGTACTTC
TRBV14	few	.	TRBJ2-1	CASRRTYNNEQFF	TGTGCCAGCAGGAGGACTTATAACAATGAGCAGTTCTTC
TRBV6-4	.	.	TRBJ1-3	CASITDQTSCSGNTIYF	TGTGCCAGCATCACCGATCAGACATCCTGCTCTGGAAACACCATATATTTT
TRBV7-3	.	.	TRBJ2-3	CASSALGLSTDTQYF	TGTGCCAGCAGCGCCTTGGGTCTTAGCACAGATACGCAGTATTTT
TRBV6-5	.	TRBD1	TRBJ2-6	CASSQTGGGNVLTF	TGTGCCAGCAGCCAGACAGGGGGCGGCAACGTCCTGACTTTC
TRBV23-1	.	.	TRBJ2-4	CASSQSVDGRNIQYF	TGCGCCAGCAGTCAATCTGTCGATGGCAGAAACATTCAGTACTTC
TRBV11-2	.	.	TRBJ1-1	CASSPGGDTEAFF	TGTGCCAGCAGCCCCGGGGGAGACACTGAAGCTTTCTTT
TRBV6-6	.	.	TRBJ1-2	CASRALGGLYGYTF	TGTGCCAGCAGGGCCCTCGGGGGGCTGTATGGCTACACCTTC
TRBV4-1	.	TRBD1	TRBJ2-3	CASSQERVPGQGSSYADTQYF	TGCGCCAGCAGCCAAGAAAGGGTGCCGGGACAGGGAAGTTCGTATGCAGATACGCAGTATTTT
TRBV19	.	.	TRBJ1-5	CASSIGGESNQPQHF	TGTGCCAGTAGTATTGGAGGTGAAAGCAATCAGCCCCAGCATTTT
TRBV4-1	.	TRBD1	TRBJ2-7	CASSPSPLPGTGEGYEQYF	TGCGCCAGCAGCCCCTCTCCCCTTCCCGGGACAGGGGAGGGCTACGAGCAGTACTTC
TRBV6-1	.	TRBD1	TRBJ2-7	CASRDAGQGSYEQYF	TGTGCCAGCAGAGACGCGGGACAGGGATCCTACGAGCAGTACTTC
TRBV7-9	.	.	TRBJ2-2	CASSLLLWGTGELFF	TGTGCCAGCAGCTTATTGCTCTGGGGCACCGGGGAGCTGTTTTTT
TRBV7-9	.	.	TRBJ1-1	CASSLDITEAFF	TGTGCCAGCAGCTTAGATATCACTGAAGCTTTCTTT
TRBV19	.	.	TRBJ1-5	CASSYGNGQPQHF	TGTGCCAGTAGTTACGGGAACGGGCAGCCCCAGCATTTT
TRBV9	.	TRBD1	TRBJ2-3	CASSPRTGSTDTQYF	TGTGCCAGCAGCCCCCGGACAGGAAGCACAGATACGCAGTATTTT
TRBV5-6	once	.	TRBJ2-2	CASSSDGGRHTGELFF	TGTGCCAGCAGCTCCGACGGGGGGCGTCACACCGGGGAGCTGTTTTTT
TRBV5-5	.	TRBD1	TRBJ1-2	CASSTPGTGDGYGYTF	TGTGCCAGCAGTACCCCCGGGACAGGGGACGGGTATGGCTACACCTTC
TRBV6-1	.	TRBD1	TRBJ2-7	CATDDRGYLDEQYF	TGTGCCACCGATGACAGGGGGTATCTCGACGAGCAGTACTTC
TRBV4-2	.	TRBD2	TRBJ2-4	CASSQQLAGWNIQYF	TGTGCCAGCAGCCAACAACTAGCGGGATGGAACATTCAGTACTTC
TRBV5-1	.	TRBD2	TRBJ2-7	CASSVTSGSSSSHEQYF	TGCGCCAGCAGCGTGACTAGCGGGAGCTCAAGTTCCCACGAGCAGTACTTC
TRBV7-6	few	.	TRBJ2-5	CASSLEALVGVETQYF	TGTGCCAGCAGCTTGGAAGCGCTAGTAGGGGTGGAGACCCAGTACTTC
TRBV28	.	.	TRBJ2-1	CASIESDNEQFF	TGTGCCAGCATAGAAAGTGACAATGAGCAGTTCTTC
TRBV4-3	.	.	TRBJ2-3	CASSLSDTQYF	TGCGCCAGCAGCTTGTCAGATACGCAGTATTTT
TRBV15	.	.	TRBJ2-2	CATSRDLGVGANTGELFF	TGTGCCACCAGCAGAGATCTCGGAGTGGGGGCCAACACCGGGGAGCTGTTTTTT
TRBV4-1	.	TRBD1	TRBJ1-5	CASSQTPGQGDLTQPQHF	TGCGCCAGCAGCCAAACCCCGGGACAGGGGGACCTCACTCAGCCCCAGCATTTT
TRBV19	.	.	TRBJ2-3	CASSMATPSGDTQYF	TGTGCCAGTAGTATGGCTACTCCGAGCGGAGATACGCAGTATTTT
TRBV5-4	.	.	TRBJ2-2	CASSLDRVGELFF	TGTGCCAGCAGCTTGGATCGAGTCGGGGAGCTGTTTTTT
TRBV6-4	.	.	TRBJ1-1	CASSPGESTEAFF	TGTGCCAGCAGTCCCGGAGAGAGCACTGAAGCTTTCTTT
TRBV7-9	.	.	TRBJ1-5	CASSDDGYSNQPQHF	TGTGCCAGCAGCGACGACGGATATAGCAATCAGCCCCAGCATTTT
TRBV23-1	.	TRBD1	TRBJ1-2	CASRRTGGRGYTF	TGCGCCAGCCGAAGAACAGGGGGTCGGGGCTACACCTTC